This T cell receptor beta chain was sequenced for a study of blood T cell repertoires in COVID-19 (TCRdb year 2020). About the study as a whole: Samples from collaborators originated in the United States, Italy and Spain and spanned both the acute and convalescent phases of COVID-19. The prospective study material was composed of cDNA or gDNA derived from T cells, B-cell-depleted T cells, or PBMCs. The dataset comprised deeply sampled blood TCRbeta repertoires from subjects exposed to, actively infected with, or recovered from COVID-19. The repertoires were made available in a free public database intended to serve as a resource for research on the immune response to SARS-CoV-2. The samples were drawn from the first 160 participants of the ongoing ImmuneRACE study and from 950 to 1,500 subjects provided by 6 global collaborators. The sample metadata nearly always contained a de-identified subject ID, COVID-19 status, age in years and sex. Where available, HLA class I and class II types were obtained from metadata supplied by the sample provider rather than from assay-based typing. What the research found in general, with its limitations: The amount of clinical and demographic metadata varied by source and participant and was provided uncurated.

This clone was seen only once. There is no known antigen for this receptor. Per-base qualities were not stored, and no clone one base away is much larger. TCRbeta CDR3 regions were amplified from genomic DNA using the immunoSEQ Assay, a bias-controlled multiplex PCR. Per the original workflow: The number of nucleated cells in each sample was estimated from the amplification of reference gene primers within the assay. To quantify the absolute abundance of each unique TCRbeta CDR3 rearrangement, sequence reads were collapsed and filtered. Productive Simpson clonality was computed per sample as the square root of Simpson's diversity index over productive rearrangements. This immuneACCESS table, as held by TCRdb, lists in-frame sequences with V and J called but not all clones. Of the missing ones, under half trace to an unresolved V gene in checked studies; the others have no known cause. V and J calls and clone size are copied from that table; D and trimming were computed from the DNA. A total of just over 300,000 clones appear in this sample, approximately 84% of them only once. Of the sample, about 4.2% is held by the ten largest clones.

Inclusive of the bounding cysteine and phenylalanine, the CDR3 is 15 residues long. The retained sequence is limited to the CDR3, 45 bases, with the frame set at the first base. V lost 4 bases and J lost 1 base, and the count of bases not matched to a germline gene is 4. The germline V gene encodes CDR1 SGHDN and CDR2 FVKESK. Participants in the prospective study were aged 18 to 89 years, lived in 20 to 30 United States geographic areas, and enrolled through a virtual design. In the prospective study, cohorts were assigned on the basis of participant-reported clinical history obtained from a screening survey and a study questionnaire. Recovered participants in ImmuneRACE Cohort 3 were defined by two consecutive negative NP/OP PCR tests, clearance by a healthcare professional, or resolution of symptoms. In the prospective study, mobile phlebotomists collected whole blood, serum and a nasopharyngeal or oropharyngeal swab from each participant. Prospective study participants could optionally give additional blood draws and questionnaires over a roughly two-month period. Before DNA extraction, prospective study blood samples were shipped either frozen or at room temperature.

The rearranged segments are TRBV14 and TRBJ2-4; 7 central nucleotides agree with TRBD2. The TCR was taken from a man aged 25 to 40 who had recovered from COVID-19. The sequenced sample consisted of PBMCs or T cells enriched from blood (not recorded which). The CDR3 in this case is CASSRGGSAKNIQYF. The sequenced DNA: TGTGCCAGCAGCCGGGGGGGGAGCGCCAAAAACATTCAGTACTTC.